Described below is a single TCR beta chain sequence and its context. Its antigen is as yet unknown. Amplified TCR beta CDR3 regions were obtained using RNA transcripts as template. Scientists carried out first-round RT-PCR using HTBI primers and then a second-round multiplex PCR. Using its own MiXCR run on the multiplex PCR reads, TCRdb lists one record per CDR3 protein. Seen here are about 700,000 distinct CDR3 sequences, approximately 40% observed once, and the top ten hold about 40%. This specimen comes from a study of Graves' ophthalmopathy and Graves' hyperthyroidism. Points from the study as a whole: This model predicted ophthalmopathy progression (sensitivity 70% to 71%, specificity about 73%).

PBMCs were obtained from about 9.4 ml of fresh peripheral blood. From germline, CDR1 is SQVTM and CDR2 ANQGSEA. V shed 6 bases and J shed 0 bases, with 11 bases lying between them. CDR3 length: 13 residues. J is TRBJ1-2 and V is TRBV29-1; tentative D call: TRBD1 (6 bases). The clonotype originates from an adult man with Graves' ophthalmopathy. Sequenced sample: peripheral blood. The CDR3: CSVDGQPNYGYTF. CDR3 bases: TGCAGCGTAGATGGACAGCCTAACTATGGCTACACCTTC.